This T cell receptor beta chain was obtained from a study of blood T cell repertoires in COVID-19. Study-level information: Samples came from the United States, Italy and Spain, spanning acute and convalescent COVID-19. PBMCs, B-cell-depleted T cells, or T cells provided the cDNA or gDNA that made up the material.

The V gene end was trimmed by 10 bases and the J gene end by 6 bases; junction bases not matched to a gene: 10. This CDR3 region has 13 residues. The germline V gene encodes CDR1 LNHDA and CDR2 SQIVND (reference sequence). Original analysis: From reference gene primer amplification, estimates of nucleated cell counts were derived. Repertoires were generated with immunoSEQ multiplex PCR, while TCRdb's copy carries only in-frame clones and drops some. Clone size and the V and J calls come from that table; the DNA yielded D and trimming. The table records roughly 66,000 clones, approximately 80% of them present only once.

The receptor's source is a man in his sixties with acute or convalescent COVID-19. The sequenced material came from peripheral blood. The chain joins TRBV19 to TRBJ2-3; 7 nucleotides match TRBD1. The CDR3: CAIQGGASDTQYF. The CDR3 DNA reads as TGTGCCATCCAAGGGGGCGCGAGCGATACGCAGTATTTT.